This T cell receptor beta chain derives from a study of Ad26.COV2.S vaccination and SARS-CoV-2 variants. Method: immunoSEQ multiplex PCR; TCRdb's copy keeps in-frame clones and lacks some. The sample carries about 500,000 clones, roughly nine tenths recorded once. Treatment given: 15 to 20 received Ad26.COV2.S at low or high dose, single or two shots; five or six received placebo; per-sample allocation not given. Sampling was performed 63 days after the first vaccine or placebo injection. An adult donor aged 18-55 years was enrolled in Boston. An Ad26 vector was used to express Wuhan-strain SARS-CoV-2 spike as the vaccine. This CDR3 is 14 amino acids long. Germline V gene data show CDR1 as LNHDA and CDR2 as SQIVND (reference sequence). V gave up 6 bases and J gave up 7 bases; unmatched junction bases: 6.

The genes are TRBV19 and TRBJ1-6; 7 positions match TRBD1. The source of this sequence is a person between 18 and 60 years old who received the Ad26.COV2.S COVID-19 vaccine or a placebo. The specimen was peripheral blood, collected in a trial of Ad26.COV2.S vaccine versus placebo. The CDR3: CASRNRGLNSPLHF. The CDR3 DNA sequence: TGTGCCAGTAGAAACAGGGGTCTGAATTCACCCCTCCACTTT. Full variable domain (outside the CDR3, taken from reference TRBV19 and TRBJ1-6): DGGITQSPKYLFRKEGQNVTLSCEQNLNHDAMYWYRQDPGQGLRLIYYSQIVNDFQKGDIAEGYSVSREKKESFPLTVTSAQKNPTAFYLCASRNRGLNSPLHFGNGTRLTVT.